This TCR beta chain was documented in a study of immune characteristics of hereditary and idiopathic chronic pancreatitis. For the study in its entirety: Local pancreatic immune cells and TCRbeta repertoires were profiled in hereditary and idiopathic chronic pancreatitis and were compared with control organ donor pancreases. TCRbeta sequencing was performed on a few control pancreases, seven or eight hereditary chronic pancreatitis pancreases and roughly six idiopathic chronic pancreatitis pancreases. Minimal in vitro experimental manipulation of pancreas-infiltrating T cells was the reason the gDNA-based approach was selected.

Patients undergoing total pancreatectomy with islet autotransplantation (TPIAT) were the source of the chronic pancreatitis pancreas tissue. No known history of diabetes was present in the included chronic pancreatitis patients. Genomic DNA was extracted directly from bulk pancreas tissue, without T cell sorting, for TCRbeta sequencing. Pancreas tissues from patients and organ donors were collected consecutively at two US centers. Library creation used the immunoSEQ multiplex PCR assay. From pancreatic genomic DNA, the TCRbeta CDR3 region and adjacent sequences were amplified and sequenced. Concerning the study's data processing: Productive clonality and productive rearrangement counts were measured along with repertoire diversity, which was expressed as a mean normalized Shannon-Wiener index. Control and chronic pancreatitis repertoire metrics were compared with the nonparametric Mann-Whitney U test. A shared clonotype was defined as a CDR3beta sequence with the same amino acid composition and length across subjects. The source is immuneACCESS, and TCRdb retained only in-frame sequences with V and J called. Part of the clones is not carried over; for the studies checked, unresolved V genes explain less than half of this, and the remainder is unexplained. That table is the source of V, J and clone size, and D and trimming were worked out from the DNA. In this sample the table shows about 14,000 clones, less than 75% of which occur a single time. The ten top clones hold 12% to 15% of the sample.

Turning to this clone: The clone's antigen remains unknown. No clone much larger than this one lies a single base away; base qualities are absent.

The CDR3 covers 14 residues, taking in both the cysteine and the phenylalanine. Only the CDR3 DNA is retained, 42 bases long and in frame from the first base. Trimming accounts for 6 bases at V and 3 bases at J, while the number of junction bases matched to no gene is 6. Based on the germline V gene, the CDR1 and CDR2 sequences are MNHEY and SVGAGI. Study-level results and caveats: Differences in Vbeta-Jbeta gene family usage, including TRBV10, TRBV19, TRBV23 and TRBV5, were found between hereditary and idiopathic chronic pancreatitis. Because patient tissue could be obtained only at the time of TPIAT, differences in disease duration may have affected the immune findings. Chronic pancreatitis caused by alcohol use was not included in the study. Compared with controls, both chronic pancreatitis groups had significantly higher TCRbeta repertoire diversity and lower clonality. Numbers of productive TCR rearrangements correlated positively with disease severity scores among under 15 chronic pancreatitis patients.

The sequence was collected from a human donor with chronic pancreatitis. Recombination joined TRBV6-5 with TRBJ2-7; 9 bases in the junction line up with TRBD2. Sample: pancreas tissue with hereditary chronic pancreatitis. CDR3 sequence: CASRDSGRGYEQYF. The nucleotide sequence reads as follows: TGTGCCAGCAGGGATAGCGGGAGAGGCTACGAGCAGTACTTC.